These 28 T cell receptor beta chains share one sample of origin, sequenced in a study of T cells after posttransplantation cyclophosphamide (dated by TCRdb to 2016 to 2017). The control cohort consisted of about a dozen patients who had myeloablative marrow transplants with methotrexate plus a calcineurin inhibitor and who were sampled 1 year after transplant. The library relied on the immunoSEQ multiplex PCR assay. Sourced from immuneACCESS, this table was stored by TCRdb with only in-frame sequences that have V and J called. A share of the clones is absent; for the studies checked, an unresolved V gene accounts for under half, and the remainder has no known explanation. Within this sample are around 15,000 clones, with around 85% of them counted one time only. About 30% of the sample rests with the top ten. The input for sequencing was PBMCs, taken after allogeneic stem cell transplant with calcineurin inhibitor and methotrexate. The origin of the receptors is a female patient between 18 and 35 years old who received an allogeneic stem cell transplant from an unrelated donor, was CMV-positive, and had acute and chronic GVHD. The graft donor may be the source of some T cells after a transplant.

The gene calls are TRBV28 and TRBJ2-2, with D tentatively TRBD2 (7 bases). Trimming left V 4 bases short and J 5 bases short, with 17 bases between. The CDR3 spans 16 residues. Germline CDR1 reads MDHEN; CDR2 reads SYDVKM. The CDR3 sequence is CASSSPWGGSTGELFF. The DNA for the CDR3 is TGTGCCAGCAGTTCGCCCTGGGGGGGCTCTACCGGGGAGCTGTTTTTT.

The CDR3 sequence is CASNPGTNTEAFF. The CDR3 DNA is TGCGCCAGCAACCCAGGAACGAACACTGAAGCTTTCTTT. The genes are TRBV10-2 and TRBJ1-1; D gene uncertain. The CDR3 has 13 residues. The germline V gene encodes CDR1 WSHSY and CDR2 SAAADI. V was trimmed by 7 bases and J by 1 base, leaving 10 bases between them.

The chain combines TRBV5-1 with TRBJ2-7; weak D call: TRBD2 (7 bases). The germline CDR1 and CDR2 sequences are SGHRS and YFSETQ. The V and J ends lost 2 bases and 9 bases respectively, with 18 bases between them. This CDR3 spans 14 amino acids. The CDR3 bases are TGCGCCAGCAGCTTAGACTCAAGGGGGGGAGGGCAGTACTTC. Translated, it gives CASSLDSRGGGQYF.

This clone was counted a single time. The chain uses TRBV9 and TRBJ2-7; D is possibly TRBD2 (6 bases). Germline V gives CDR1 SGDLS, CDR2 YYNGEE. Between the trimmed V and J ends, which lost 0 bases and 1 base, there was a span of 14 bases. The CDR3 sequence is 16 residues long. CDR3: CASSVAPGSGSYEQYF. CDR3 nucleotides: TGTGCCAGCAGCGTAGCCCCCGGGAGTGGTTCCTACGAGCAGTACTTC.

This clone was picked up one time. The chain links TRBV18 to TRBJ2-3; 10 bases are shared with TRBD1. Germline V gives CDR1 KGHSH, CDR2 LQKENI. The CDR3 has 15 residues. V trimming: 5 bases; J trimming: 4 bases; junction bases outside the gene matches: 6. CDR3 sequence reads: CASSAGTGAADTQYF. CDR3 nucleotides: TGTGCCAGCTCAGCCGGGACAGGGGCAGCAGATACGCAGTATTTT.

This rearrangement joins TRBV19 to TRBJ2-1, with a weak D call TRBD2 (6 bases). Looked up from germline, CDR1 is LNHDA and CDR2 is SQIVND (reference sequence). Trimming cost V 5 bases and J 7 bases, with 15 bases left between them. CDR3 length: 14 residues. Written as DNA, the CDR3 is TGTGCCAGTAGTCTATCAGCGGGTCCGAATGAGCAGTTCTTC. Its protein product is CASSLSAGPNEQFF.

This chain uses TRBV25-1 with TRBJ2-1; tentatively, D is TRBD1 (5 bases). CDR3 length: 16 residues. Per the germline V gene, CDR1 is MGHDK and CDR2 is SYGVNS. V was clipped by 1 base and J by 6 bases, with 16 bases between them. The CDR3 sequence: CASSEFRGQGTNEQFF. The CDR3 DNA sequence: TGTGCCAGCAGTGAATTTAGGGGTCAGGGAACCAATGAGCAGTTCTTC.

The genes are TRBV10-2 and TRBJ2-7, with TRBD1 as a possible D gene (5 bases). This CDR3 spans 14 amino acids. The ends were cut back, 5 bases at V and 0 bases at J, with 11 bases in the middle. Germline V lookup: CDR1 WSHSY, CDR2 SAAADI. CDR3 coding DNA: TGCGCCAGCAGTTGGGGCGAAAGCTCCTACGAGCAGTACTTC. It translates to CASSWGESSYEQYF.

The chain carries TRBV10-1 and TRBJ2-1, with 7 bases matching TRBD1. Germline V CDR1 and CDR2: WNHNN, SYGVQD (reference sequence). The CDR3 runs to 14 residues. The J segment lost 6 bases and the V segment lost 6 bases, leaving 8 bases of the junction unmatched. The CDR3 DNA reads as TGCGCCAGCAGCCAACCGGACAGGTTCAATGAGCAGTTCTTC. This encodes CASSQPDRFNEQFF.

This clone was seen just once. The CDR3 spells CASSLGPQETQYF. Here the CDR3 DNA reads TGTGCCAGCAGCTTGGGTCCTCAAGAGACCCAGTACTTC. V gene TRBV5-5 combines with J gene TRBJ2-5; D not certain. CDR1 is SGHKS, CDR2 YYEKEE, per germline (reference sequence). Trimming removed 0 bases at V and 2 bases at J, with 5 bases between. The CDR3 has 13 residues.

This rearrangement joins TRBV6-1 to TRBJ2-7; TRBD1 agrees at 8 bases. CDR1 is MNHNS and CDR2 is SASEGT in the germline V gene. V lost 6 bases and J lost 3; bases outside the gene matches: 10. This CDR3 has 15 residues. DNA for the CDR3: TGTGCCAGCAGAGCGGACAGGGCAGCTATCTACGAGCAGTACTTC. Residues: CASRADRAAIYEQYF.

This sequence joins TRBV7-9 and TRBJ1-2, with no clear D. From germline, CDR1 is SEHNR and CDR2 FQNEAQ (reference sequence). Trimming stripped 1 base from V and 1 base from J, with 10 bases between. This CDR3 is 15 amino acids long. The CDR3 DNA sequence: TGTGCCAGCAGCTTAGACCTTGGACTTAACTATGGCTACACCTTC. This gives the protein CASSLDLGLNYGYTF.

The rearrangement links TRBV5-1 to TRBJ2-1; 12 bases agree with TRBD2. Unmatched junction bases numbered 2, after V lost 2 bases and J lost 5 bases. The CDR3 is 15 residues long. CDR1 is SGHRS and CDR2 is YFSETQ in the germline V gene. The CDR3: CASSFLAGGHNEQFF. CDR3 coding DNA: TGCGCCAGCAGCTTTCTAGCGGGAGGGCACAATGAGCAGTTCTTC.

This clone appeared once. The genes are TRBV19 and TRBJ2-2; 8 nucleotides agree with TRBD2. Germline values: CDR1 LNHDA, CDR2 SQIVND (reference sequence). The CDR3 length is 14 residues. The V gene end was trimmed by 5 bases and the J gene end by 8 bases; junction bases not matched to a gene: 7. DNA for the CDR3: TGTGCCAGTAGTGCGGGACTAGTAGGTGGGGAGCTGTTTTTT. Its translation: CASSAGLVGGELFF.

CDR3 in amino acids: CAWSRQGRGGYTF. DNA for the CDR3: TGTGCCTGGAGTCGTCAGGGGAGGGGTGGCTACACCTTC. This chain joins TRBV30 and TRBJ1-2, with a weak D call TRBD1 (6 bases). Trimming removed 2 bases at V and 7 bases at J, with 14 bases between. The CDR3 is 13 amino acids. Per the germline V gene, CDR1 is GTSNPN and CDR2 is SVGIG (reference sequence).

This CDR3 is CASSSRVLGNTEAFF. CDR3 nucleotide sequence: TGTGCCAGCAGTTCCCGGGTCCTCGGGAACACTGAAGCTTTCTTT. The V gene is TRBV28, the J gene TRBJ1-1, with D unresolved. The V gene lost 4 bases and the J gene lost 1 base, with 13 bases spanning the gap. Germline V lookup: CDR1 MDHEN, CDR2 SYDVKM. The CDR3 contains 15 residues.

To note about this clone: A junction boundary mismatches the germline segment, possibly from a read error. The gene calls are TRBV4-1 and TRBJ2-1; TRBD2 might be the D (5 bases). CDR1 and CDR2 (germline): MGHRA, YSYEKL. This CDR3 comprises 15 residues. CDR3 nucleotide sequence: TGCGCCAGCAGAAAAAGGGCGGGTACCTACAGTGAGCAGTTCTTC. This gives the protein CASRKRAGTYSEQFF.

This sequence joins TRBV5-1 and TRBJ2-7; 9 bases are shared with TRBD2. The CDR3 is 14 residues long. V was pared by 4 bases and J by 5 bases, with 7 bases of the junction left unmatched. Germline CDR1 SGHRS, CDR2 YFSETQ. The CDR3 DNA sequence: TGCGCCAGCAGCCCTGGACTAGCGACGAACGAGCAGTACTTC. Translating it yields CASSPGLATNEQYF.

CDR3 sequence (DNA): TGCAGCGTCGCGGGGACTAGCGGCACAGATACGCAGTATTTT. Its translation is CSVAGTSGTDTQYF. This chain links TRBV29-1 with TRBJ2-3, with 10 bases matching TRBD2. Germline V lookup: CDR1 SQVTM, CDR2 ANQGSEA. This CDR3 spans 14 amino acids. V dropped 6 bases and J dropped 1; count of bases not matched to a gene: 4.

This chain joins TRBV7-2 and TRBJ1-1, with D hard to call. With 8 bases removed from V and 1 base from J, the gap between germline ends came to 11 bases. The CDR3 totals 13 residues. Germline values: CDR1 SGHTA, CDR2 FQGNSA. The CDR3 region has the DNA TGTGCCAGCCAGGAGGGCTGGAACACTGAAGCTTTCTTT. Its translation: CASQEGWNTEAFF.

The chain combines TRBV27 with TRBJ2-1; D is perhaps TRBD2 (5 bases). The CDR3 is 15 amino acids. V was shortened by 5 bases and J by 0 bases, with 11 bases between the two germline ends. The germline V gene has CDR1 MNHEY and CDR2 SMNVEV (reference sequence). For the CDR3, the DNA is TGTGCCAGCAGTCTCAGCGGAAGCTCCTACAATGAGCAGTTCTTC. It yields the protein CASSLSGSSYNEQFF.

V gene TRBV30 combines with J gene TRBJ1-4; D gene ambiguous. This CDR3 has 12 amino acids. CDR1 is GTSNPN, CDR2 SVGIG, per germline (reference sequence). V shed 1 base and J shed 5 bases, with 5 bases lying between them. The CDR3 loop is CAWSERNEKLFF. In DNA, the CDR3 is TGTGCCTGGAGTGAGAGGAATGAAAAACTGTTTTTT.

The V gene is TRBV19, the J gene TRBJ1-1, with D maybe TRBD1 (5 bases). Germline CDR1 reads LNHDA; CDR2 reads SQIVND (reference sequence). Trimming shortened V by 7 bases and J by 7 bases, and 16 bases separated the two germline ends. CDR3 length: 13 residues. This CDR3 is CASTRRGGGEAFF. The CDR3 bases are TGTGCCAGTACCCGGCGGGGGGGAGGTGAAGCTTTCTTT.

V and J are TRBV7-7 and TRBJ1-5, with 7 bases that match TRBD1. V lost 1 base to trimming and J lost 7 bases; unmatched junction nucleotides: 4. This CDR3 has 14 residues. CDR1 SSHAT and CDR2 FNYEAQ come from the germline V gene (reference sequence). CDR3 sequence reads: CASSLVRGQQPQHF. The DNA of the CDR3 is TGTGCCAGCAGCTTAGTGAGGGGGCAGCAGCCCCAGCATTTT.

This chain joins TRBV27 and TRBJ2-1; TRBD2 aligns across 12 bases. The CDR3 sequence is 16 residues long. V was clipped by 5 bases and J by 7 bases; unmatched bases: 9. The germline V gene has CDR1 MNHEY and CDR2 SMNVEV (reference sequence). The CDR3 DNA is TGTGCCAGCAGTGGCCTCGGGACTAGCGGGTCGAATGAGCAGTTCTTC. Residues: CASSGLGTSGSNEQFF.

The chain employs TRBV28 and TRBJ2-7; 10 positions match TRBD2. Germline lookup yields CDR1 MDHEN and CDR2 SYDVKM. V shed 4 bases and J 3 bases; nucleotides not matched to a gene: 3. The CDR3 sequence is 14 residues long. For the CDR3, the DNA is TGTGCCAGCAGTTCCACTAGCGGGATCTACGAGCAGTACTTC. This sequence encodes CASSSTSGIYEQYF.

The chain combines TRBV14 with TRBJ2-2, with D hard to call. Germline V gene data show CDR1 as SGHDN and CDR2 as FVKESK. The V and J ends lost 4 bases and 6 bases respectively, with 6 bases between them. This CDR3 is 12 amino acids long. The CDR3 DNA sequence: TGTGCCAGCAGCCCCTGGCCCGGGGAGCTGTTTTTT. Encoded protein: CASSPWPGELFF.

This chain joins TRBV4-1 and TRBJ2-5; 12 nucleotides align to TRBD1. V was clipped by 4 bases and J by 5 bases; unmatched bases: 5. CDR3 length: 15 residues. Germline CDR1 and CDR2: MGHRA and YSYEKL. Here the CDR3 reads CASSLGTGGAETQYF. CDR3 sequence (DNA): TGCGCCAGCAGCCTCGGGACAGGGGGCGCTGAGACCCAGTACTTC.